This paragraph reports one T cell receptor (beta chain). Its specificity is unknown. The data are from a study of shared clonotypes between healthy human individuals. In the study overall: CD8 memory received one plate per donor, CD8 naive two, CD4 memory three and CD4 naive three. General observations from the study: Naive CD4 clonotypes were shared across a few donors at roughly 5%. Rarefaction indicated that sorted-subset sequencing remained incomplete although depth was large.

The V end lost 3 bases, the J end lost 7 bases, and 12 bases lay between the germline ends. CDR3 length: 13 amino acids. Germline loops: CDR1 SEHNR, CDR2 FQNEAQ (reference sequence). The assay ran at deep level. Some clones are missing from TCRdb's copy, which holds only in-frame ones; the method was immunoSEQ multiplex PCR. Seen here are 2 million to 2.5 million clones, over 90% observed once, and the top ten hold 0.3% to 0.4%. The chain links TRBV7-9 to TRBJ1-1, with unresolved D. The source is a man aged 18 to 35 in good health. Some clones in this sample may be carry-over from other donors' samples. Sequenced sample: naive CD4+ T cells from PBMCs. The subset here: CD45RA+ positively selected. The CDR3 DNA is TGTGCCAGCAGCTTGGTGATGCGGGATGAAGCTTTCTTT. Its translation: CASSLVMRDEAFF.